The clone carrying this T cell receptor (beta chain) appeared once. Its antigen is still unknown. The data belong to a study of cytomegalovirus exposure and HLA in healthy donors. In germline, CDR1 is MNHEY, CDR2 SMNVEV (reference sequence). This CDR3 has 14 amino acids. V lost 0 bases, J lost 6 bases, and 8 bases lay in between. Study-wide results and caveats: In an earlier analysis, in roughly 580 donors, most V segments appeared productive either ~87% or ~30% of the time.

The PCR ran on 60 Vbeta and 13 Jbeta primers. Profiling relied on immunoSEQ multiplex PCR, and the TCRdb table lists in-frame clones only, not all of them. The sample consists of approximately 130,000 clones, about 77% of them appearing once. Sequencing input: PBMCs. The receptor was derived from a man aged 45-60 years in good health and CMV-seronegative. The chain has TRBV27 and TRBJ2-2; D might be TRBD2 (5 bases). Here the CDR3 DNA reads TGTGCCAGCAGTTTATCTGGCGGGCCCGGGGAGCTGTTTTTT. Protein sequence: CASSLSGGPGELFF.